These 29 T cell receptor beta chains originate from one sample sequenced in a study of blood T cell repertoires in COVID-19. Repertoires were generated with immunoSEQ multiplex PCR, while TCRdb's copy carries only in-frame clones and drops some. The sample gives tens of thousands of clones, around 90% of which show up once; 7% to 9% is in the top ten. The sample was peripheral blood. The receptors come from a human donor in a cohort sampled during active COVID-19.

The chain recombines TRBV5-8 with TRBJ2-7; 9 bases agree with TRBD1. Germline V gene lookup returns CDR1 SGHTS and CDR2 YDEGEE. After removal of 6 bases from V and 2 bases from J, the junction contained 12 bases not matched to a gene. The CDR3 has 16 amino acids. CDR3 DNA sequence: TGTGCCAGCAACCGGGACAGGGCTCTGCATCCCTACGAGCAGTACTTC. This sequence encodes CASNRDRALHPYEQYF. The full variable domain, its missing parts supplied by reference TRBV5-8 and TRBJ2-7, is EAGVTQSPTHLIKTRGQQATLRCSPISGHTSVYWYQQALGLGLQFLLWYDEGEERNRGNFPPRFSGRQFPNYSSELNVNALELEDSALYLCASNRDRALHPYEQYFGPGTRLTVT.

The chain couples TRBV4-3 to TRBJ2-7; 8 bases agree with TRBD2. The germline V gene has CDR1 LGHNA and CDR2 YSLEER. The CDR3 has 17 amino acids. V lost 3 bases and J lost 0; bases outside the gene matches: 10. CDR3 DNA: TGCGCCAGCAGCCAGGACTTTACCGGGACTAGCTCCTACGAGCAGTACTTC. Residues: CASSQDFTGTSSYEQYF.

This chain uses TRBV9 with TRBJ2-5, with 8 bases aligning to TRBD1. CDR1 and CDR2 (germline): SGDLS, YYNGEE. The length of the CDR3 is 14 residues. V gave up 2 bases and J gave up 5 bases; unmatched junction bases: 5. CDR3 coding DNA: TGTGCCAGCAGCGTCCAGGGGGCAGGTGAGACCCAGTACTTC. Translated, it gives CASSVQGAGETQYF.

The gene calls are TRBV6-6 and TRBJ1-2; D is possibly TRBD1 (5 bases). V was shortened by 2 bases and J by 4 bases, with 14 bases between the two germline ends. Per germline, CDR1 MNHNY and CDR2 SVGAGI (reference sequence). This CDR3 has 15 residues. CDR3 sequence: CASSYAGVPSYGYTF. CDR3 bases: TGTGCCAGCAGTTACGCGGGGGTGCCCTCCTATGGCTACACCTTC.

The chain couples TRBV11-3 to TRBJ2-2; maybe TRBD2 (6 bases). The CDR3 length is 15 residues. Per the germline V gene, CDR1 is SGHNT and CDR2 is YENEEA. The V end was cut by 1 base, the J end by 4 bases, with 10 bases between. The CDR3 DNA reads TGTGCCAGCAGCTTAGGACTAGACGGCACCGGGGAGCTGTTTTTT. Its protein product is CASSLGLDGTGELFF.

The chain recombines TRBV19 with TRBJ1-2; 8 positions match TRBD1. The junction had 5 bases not matched to a gene; V was cut back by 3 bases and J by 8 bases. This CDR3 is 13 amino acids long. Germline V CDR1 and CDR2: LNHDA, SQIVND (reference sequence). The CDR3 bases are TGTGCCAGTAGTATGCAGGGGGCGCGGGGCTACACCTTC. Translating it yields CASSMQGARGYTF.

This clone occurred once. The chain employs TRBV7-2 and TRBJ2-5; the D gene is possibly TRBD1 (5 bases). Germline V gene sequence: CDR1 SGHTA, CDR2 FQGNSA. The germline V and J ends were trimmed by 2 bases and 7 bases, with 11 bases remaining between them. This CDR3 has 13 residues. The CDR3 sequence: CASSLNQGGTQYF. The CDR3 nucleotides are TGTGCCAGCAGCTTAAATCAGGGTGGGACCCAGTACTTC.

The rearrangement uses TRBV7-2 and TRBJ2-2; D not resolved. Germline assignment: CDR1 SGHTA and CDR2 FQGNSA. The V end was cut by 2 bases, the J end by 2 bases, with 12 bases between. This CDR3 contains 16 residues. The CDR3 is CASSLNGHTNTGELFF. The DNA for the CDR3 is TGTGCCAGCAGCTTAAATGGGCACACCAACACCGGGGAGCTGTTTTTT.

The rearrangement uses TRBV6-6 and TRBJ1-6, with D unresolved. Germline V CDR1 and CDR2: MNHNY, SVGAGI (reference sequence). This CDR3 region has 14 residues. Deletions cut 0 bases from V and 8 bases from J, with 8 bases between. CDR3 loop: CASSYSVGDSPLHF. The CDR3 DNA sequence: TGTGCCAGCAGTTACTCGGTCGGGGATTCACCCCTCCACTTT.

The rearrangement links TRBV15 to TRBJ2-5; TRBD2 aligns across 10 bases. The V and J ends lost 1 base and 2 bases, in that order; junction bases with no gene match: 7. Looked up from germline, CDR1 is LNHNV and CDR2 is YYDKDF (reference sequence). The CDR3 is 17 residues long. The chain's CDR3 is CATSRVGLAEVQETQYF. CDR3 sequence (DNA): TGTGCCACCAGCAGAGTAGGACTAGCGGAGGTGCAAGAGACCCAGTACTTC.

V and J are TRBV5-6 and TRBJ1-1; 7 nucleotides match TRBD1. In germline, CDR1 is SGHDT, CDR2 YYEEEE. This CDR3 is 16 amino acids long. With V trimmed by 0 bases and J by 4 bases, 9 bases remained unmatched. The CDR3 spells CASSLAPQGLITEAFF. The DNA for the CDR3 is TGTGCCAGCAGCTTGGCCCCACAGGGGCTTATCACTGAAGCTTTCTTT.

This clone was found once. The chain has TRBV12-5 and TRBJ1-1; a weak D match, TRBD1 (5 bases). Germline V gene data show CDR1 as LGHNT and CDR2 as FRNRAP. CDR3 length: 13 amino acids. V was pared by 5 bases and J by 0 bases, with 7 bases between. The CDR3 bases are TGTGCTAGTGGTGCACAGGTGAACACTGAAGCTTTCTTT. Translating gives CASGAQVNTEAFF.

This chain links TRBV5-1 with TRBJ2-3, with TRBD1 matching over 7 bases. The CDR3 extends over 14 amino acids. CDR1 and CDR2 (germline): SGHRS, YFSETQ. V shed 5 bases, J shed 4 bases, and the junction held 7 bases outside the gene matches. CDR3: CASRDKQGSDTQYF. CDR3 nucleotide sequence: TGCGCCAGCAGGGATAAACAGGGGTCAGATACGCAGTATTTT.

V gene TRBV5-1 combines with J gene TRBJ1-4; D perhaps matches TRBD1 (6 bases). The CDR3 runs to 16 residues. Trimming stripped 1 base from V and 8 bases from J, with 18 bases between. Germline-derived CDR1 and CDR2 are SGHRS and YFSETQ. CDR3 sequence: CASSLRGRQVEEKLFF. Here the CDR3 DNA reads TGCGCCAGCAGCTTGCGGGGAAGACAGGTAGAGGAAAAACTGTTTTTT.

The gene calls are TRBV6-2 or TRBV6-3 and TRBJ1-1; D is perhaps TRBD1 (6 bases). Trimming cost V 2 bases and J 4 bases, with 11 bases left between them. CDR3 size: 14 residues. Looked up from germline, CDR1 is MNHEY and CDR2 is SVGEGT. The CDR3 DNA is TGTGCCAGCAGTTACGGTCAGGGGACCACTGAAGCTTTCTTT. Translated, it gives CASSYGQGTTEAFF.

The chain combines TRBV21-1 with TRBJ2-7; the table's TRBD1 call for D was not verified on the DNA. TRBV21-1 has pseudogene status. The CDR3 runs 15 residues. CDR3 region: CASSKGALWKYEQYF. The CDR3 DNA reads TGTGCCAGCAGCAAAGGGGCCTTATGGAAGTACGAGCAGTACTTC.

The chain is built from TRBV5-4 and TRBJ2-3; D call uncertain. The V end lost 4 bases, the J end lost 0 bases, and 3 bases lay between the germline ends. Per the germline V gene, CDR1 is SGHNT and CDR2 is YYREEE (reference sequence). This CDR3 comprises 12 residues. CDR3 coding DNA: TGTGCCAGCAGCCTTAGCACAGATACGCAGTATTTT. Its protein product is CASSLSTDTQYF.

J is TRBJ2-2 and V is TRBV19; 8 positions agree with TRBD1. V gave up 2 bases and J gave up 6 bases; unmatched junction bases: 8. Germline CDR1 and CDR2: LNHDA and SQIVND (reference sequence). This CDR3 is 16 amino acids long. In DNA form, the CDR3 reads TGTGCCAGTAGTATATTAACCCCACAGGGGGCCGGGGAGCTGTTTTTT. Amino acid sequence: CASSILTPQGAGELFF.

This chain links TRBV27 with TRBJ1-4; 11 bases are shared with TRBD1. This CDR3 is 15 amino acids long. Trimming cost V 5 bases and J 7 bases; bases outside gene matches: 6. The V gene's germline CDR1 is MNHEY and CDR2 SMNVEV (reference sequence). Here the CDR3 DNA reads TGTGCCAGCAGTCCGCGGACAGGGGGCCTTGAAAAACTGTTTTTT. Its translation is CASSPRTGGLEKLFF. Full variable domain (rest looked up from reference TRBV27 and TRBJ1-4): EAQVTQNPRYLITVTGKKLTVTCSQNMNHEYMSWYRQDPGLGLRQIYYSMNVEVTDKGDVPEGYKVSRKEKRNFPLILESPSPNQTSLYFCASSPRTGGLEKLFFGSGTQLSVL.

The CDR3 nucleotides read TGTGCCAGCAGCCCAGGGACAGGTGCAGGTCAGCCCCAGCATTTT. Translation gives CASSPGTGAGQPQHF. The chain combines TRBV7-3 with TRBJ1-5, with TRBD1 matching 8 bases. J gave up 6 bases and V 5 bases, and 9 bases lay outside the gene matches. The CDR3 loop spans 15 amino acids. CDR1 and CDR2 from the germline V gene are SGHTA and FQGTGA.

This chain links TRBV29-1 with TRBJ1-1; 8 nucleotides agree with TRBD1. V lost 7 bases to trimming and J lost 4 bases; unmatched junction nucleotides: 8. The CDR3 contains 13 residues. Germline CDR1 SQVTM, CDR2 ANQGSEA. CDR3 nucleotide sequence: TGCAGCGGCACAGGGGGGATGGCCACTGAAGCTTTCTTT. Protein product: CSGTGGMATEAFF.

This clone appeared a single time. Here the CDR3 reads CASSIRYEQFF. The CDR3 bases are TGTGCCAGCAGCATCCGGTATGAGCAGTTCTTC. This sequence joins TRBV5-8 and TRBJ2-1, with D unresolved. The CDR3 sequence is 11 residues long. Germline CDR1 reads SGHTS; CDR2 reads YDEGEE. Trimming stripped 4 bases from V and 8 bases from J, with 7 bases between.

The chain recombines TRBV6-5 with TRBJ1-2; 8 bases fit TRBD1. Germline V gene lookup returns CDR1 MNHEY and CDR2 SVGAGI. V dropped 6 bases and J dropped 3; count of bases not matched to a gene: 9. CDR3 length: 15 amino acids. CDR3 bases: TGTGCCAGCAGGCCCCTCTTGACAGGGGACTATGGCTACACCTTC. Protein product: CASRPLLTGDYGYTF.

The chain recombines TRBV28 with TRBJ2-1; D possibly corresponds to TRBD2 (5 bases). Trimming took off 8 bases at V and 0 bases at J, with 17 bases between the two ends. The CDR3 is 16 residues long. Germline loops: CDR1 MDHEN, CDR2 SYDVKM. CDR3 bases: TGTGCCAGCTCCCGCGGGCGTTTGAGCTCCTACAATGAGCAGTTCTTC. Its protein product is CASSRGRLSSYNEQFF.

The chain has TRBV5-4 and TRBJ1-2; 8 nucleotides line up with TRBD1. V shed 5 bases and J 8 bases; nucleotides not matched to a gene: 8. Germline V gene lookup returns CDR1 SGHNT and CDR2 YYREEE (reference sequence). The CDR3 spans 13 residues. In DNA, the CDR3 is TGTGCCAGCAGGACAGGGGAGGAGAGGGGCTACACCTTC. Translating gives CASRTGEERGYTF.

V and J are TRBV2 and TRBJ2-3, with 9 bases lining up with TRBD2. CDR3 length: 14 residues. With 3 bases clipped from V and 8 bases from J, the junction kept 6 bases outside the gene matches. The V gene's germline CDR1 is SNHLY and CDR2 FYNNEI. The DNA of the CDR3 is TGTGCCAGCAGTGAGGGACTAGCAGAAGGTACGCAGTATTTT. Translation gives CASSEGLAEGTQYF.

This clone was found once. The rearrangement uses TRBV15 and TRBJ2-2; D may be TRBD1 (5 bases). CDR1 is LNHNV, CDR2 YYDKDF, per germline (reference sequence). The germline V and J ends were trimmed by 1 base and 6 bases, with 15 bases remaining between them. The CDR3 is 16 residues long. The CDR3 sequence: CATSRGGQGHPGELFF. The CDR3 bases are TGTGCCACCAGCAGAGGGGGTCAGGGTCACCCCGGGGAGCTGTTTTTT.

The chain joins TRBV6-6 to TRBJ1-5; D gene ambiguous. The germline V and J ends were trimmed by 6 bases and 9 bases, with 12 bases remaining between them. Germline lookup yields CDR1 MNHNY and CDR2 SVGAGI (reference sequence). This CDR3 is 12 amino acids long. The CDR3 nucleotides read TGTGCCAGCAGCAACGTGGGGAGGCCCCAGCATTTT. Translation: CASSNVGRPQHF.

The rearrangement joins TRBV5-4 to TRBJ2-7, with 7 nucleotides matching TRBD2. CDR3 size: 16 residues. The V gene's germline CDR1 is SGHNT and CDR2 YYREEE (reference sequence). J was trimmed by 7 bases and V by 0 bases; bases with no gene match: 13. For the CDR3, the DNA is TGTGCCAGCAGCTTGGCCTGGGGCGGGAGATCTATAGAGCAGTACTTC. Translating it yields CASSLAWGGRSIEQYF.